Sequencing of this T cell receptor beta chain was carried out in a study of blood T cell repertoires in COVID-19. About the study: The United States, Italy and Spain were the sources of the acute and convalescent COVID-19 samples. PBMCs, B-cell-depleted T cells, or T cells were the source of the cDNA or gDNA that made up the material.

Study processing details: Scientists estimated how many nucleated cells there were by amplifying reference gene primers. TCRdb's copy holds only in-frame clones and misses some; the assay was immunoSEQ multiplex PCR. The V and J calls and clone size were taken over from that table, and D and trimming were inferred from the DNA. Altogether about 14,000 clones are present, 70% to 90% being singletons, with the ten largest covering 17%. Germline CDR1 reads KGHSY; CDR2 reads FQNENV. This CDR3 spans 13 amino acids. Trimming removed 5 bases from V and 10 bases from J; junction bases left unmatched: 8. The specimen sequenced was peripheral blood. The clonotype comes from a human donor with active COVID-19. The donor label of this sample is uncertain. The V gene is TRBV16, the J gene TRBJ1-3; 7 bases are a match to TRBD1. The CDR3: CASSTSRDSTIYF. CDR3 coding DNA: TGTGCCAGCAGCACATCCCGGGACAGTACCATATATTTT.